The next 15 T cell receptor beta chains were all read from a single sample in a study of T-cell reconstitution after alpha-beta-depleted transplantation in children. This sample's TCRbeta library carried unique molecular identifier barcodes. TCRdb analysed the PCR reads with MiXCR anew, one entry per CDR3 protein. The table lists about a million distinct CDR3 sequences, around 30% of them singletons. Sequenced material: PBMCs, mostly from graft donor cells, taken 360 days after TCRalphabeta/CD19-depleted stem cell transplant. The source of these receptors is a boy in the first two years of life who had a stem cell transplant for SCID, so the T cells may come from the graft donor.

The J gene is TRBJ2-3, the V gene TRBV28; 8 bases agree with TRBD2. This CDR3 spans 16 amino acids. V was pared by 6 bases and J by 4 bases, with 12 bases of the junction left unmatched. Per germline, CDR1 MDHEN and CDR2 SYDVKM. In nucleotides, the CDR3 is TGTGCCAGCAGACAGGAGGGACTAGAGGTTCCAGATACGCAGTATTTT. It yields the protein CASRQEGLEVPDTQYF.

CDR3 protein: CASSPSRTGGELDNEQFF. The CDR3, as DNA: TGCGCCAGCAGCCCGAGCAGGACAGGGGGCGAGTTGGACAATGAGCAGTTCTTC. The J gene is TRBJ2-1, the V gene TRBV5-1, with 11 bases matching TRBD1. Trimming cost V 4 bases and J 5 bases; bases outside gene matches: 14. The CDR3 extends over 18 amino acids. Germline V gene data show CDR1 as SGHRS and CDR2 as YFSETQ.

The rearrangement joins TRBV9 to TRBJ2-2, with a tentative D call TRBD2 (6 bases). With 5 bases removed from V and 4 bases from J, the gap between germline ends came to 15 bases. This CDR3 is 15 amino acids long. CDR1 SGDLS and CDR2 YYNGEE come from the germline V gene. The CDR3 sequence: CASSGLAGPTGELFF. The DNA for the CDR3 is TGTGCCAGCAGTGGACTTGCGGGACCCACCGGGGAGCTGTTTTTT.

This clonotype was observed a few times. This chain links TRBV12-3 or TRBV12-4 with TRBJ2-7; 7 bases are a match to TRBD2. The CDR3 spans 16 residues. Trimming took 2 bases from V and 3 from J; bases not matched to a gene: 10. The CDR3 region has the DNA TGTGCCAGCAGTTTAAGGGCTAGCGGCCCCCGCTACGAGCAGTACTTC. Translating gives CASSLRASGPRYEQYF.

This clonotype was detected only a few times. V gene TRBV12-3 or TRBV12-4 combines with J gene TRBJ2-5; the D gene is possibly TRBD2 (5 bases). Trimming took off 8 bases at V and 1 base at J, with 17 bases between the two ends. This CDR3 region has 15 residues. The CDR3 DNA is TGTGCCAGCGGAGTGCGGGCCGGCAGCCAAGAGACCCAGTACTTC. Amino acid sequence: CASGVRAGSQETQYF.

The CDR3 spells CASSQEAEILPNQPQHF. CDR3 coding DNA: TGCGCCAGCAGCCAAGAGGCGGAGATCCTTCCCAATCAGCCCCAGCATTTT. This sequence joins TRBV4-1 and TRBJ1-5; no firm D call. Per germline, CDR1 MGHRA and CDR2 YSYEKL. Trimming shortened V by 0 bases and J by 3 bases, and 15 bases separated the two germline ends. The CDR3 runs 17 residues.

The V gene is TRBV7-2, the J gene TRBJ2-7; the match to TRBD1 covers 9 bases. Germline V gene sequence: CDR1 SGHTA, CDR2 FQGNSA. V lost 5 bases, J lost 3 bases, and 5 bases stayed unmatched. The CDR3 sequence is 14 residues long. The CDR3 DNA is TGTGCCAGCAGCGGACAGACAGGGGGCTACGAGCAGTACTTC. This sequence encodes CASSGQTGGYEQYF. Looking up the rest from reference TRBV7-2 and TRBJ2-7 gives the full variable domain: GAGVSQSPSNKVTEKGKDVELRCDPISGHTALYWYRQSLGQGLEFLIYFQGNSAPDKSGLPSDRFSAERTGGSVSTLTIQRTQQEDSAVYLCASSGQTGGYEQYFGPGTRLTVT.

The chain recombines TRBV29-1 with TRBJ2-7; possible D gene TRBD2, 6 bases. Germline-derived CDR1 and CDR2 are SQVTM and ANQGSEA. The CDR3 covers 12 residues. V was clipped by 4 bases and J by 5 bases, with 12 bases between them. CDR3 sequence (DNA): TGCAGCGTTGCTCCTACTAGCCACGAGCAGTACTTC. It encodes CSVAPTSHEQYF.

This clonotype was recorded a few times. The rearrangement uses TRBV12-5 and TRBJ2-5; the D is unclear. Germline CDR1 and CDR2: LGHNT and FRNRAP. V gave up 6 bases and J gave up 0 bases, with 8 bases separating them. CDR3 length: 13 residues. The CDR3 bases are TGTGCTAGTGGCGTCAGTTACCAAGAGACCCAGTACTTC. Translating it yields CASGVSYQETQYF.

The V call is TRBV12-3 or TRBV12-4, the J call TRBJ2-2, with D unresolved. The V end was cut by 6 bases, the J end by 6 bases, with 5 bases between. The CDR3 contains 11 residues. The CDR3 loop reads CASRKAGELFF. Written as DNA, the CDR3 is TGTGCCAGCAGAAAGGCCGGGGAGCTGTTTTTT.

Written as DNA, the CDR3 is TGTGCCAGCAGTTTTGCGGACTCCTACGAGCAGTACTTC. Protein: CASSFADSYEQYF. V usage is TRBV28 and J usage is TRBJ2-7; D gene ambiguous. Germline lookup yields CDR1 MDHEN and CDR2 SYDVKM. The CDR3 has 13 residues. V lost 3 bases, J lost 0 bases, and 6 bases lay in between. Using reference TRBV28 and TRBJ2-7 for the parts outside the CDR3, the full variable domain is DVKVTQSSRYLVKRTGEKVFLECVQDMDHENMFWYRQDPGLGLRLIYFSYDVKMKEKGDIPEGYSVSREKKERFSLILESASTNQTSMYLCASSFADSYEQYFGPGTRLTVT.

The J gene is TRBJ1-5, the V gene TRBV30; D is uncertain. Germline V CDR1 and CDR2: GTSNPN, SVGIG (reference sequence). V gave up 5 bases and J gave up 7 bases, with 9 bases separating them. The CDR3 loop spans 11 amino acids. CDR3 nucleotide sequence: TGTGCCTGGGGCGACACACAGCCCCAGCATTTT. This sequence encodes CAWGDTQPQHF.

The rearrangement links TRBV12-3 or TRBV12-4 to TRBJ2-6, with D possibly being TRBD2 (6 bases). Trimming left V 6 bases short and J 3 bases short, with 9 bases between. The CDR3 contains 14 residues. The CDR3 sequence: CASRGGFGANVLTF. The CDR3 DNA follows: TGTGCCAGCAGGGGAGGATTTGGGGCCAACGTCCTGACTTTC.

This clonotype was counted a few times. The chain joins TRBV20-1 to TRBJ1-1; 9 bases map to TRBD1. V shed 6 bases, J shed 3 bases, and the junction held 5 bases outside the gene matches. CDR1 is DFQATT, CDR2 SNEGSKA, per germline (reference sequence). The CDR3 extends over 13 amino acids. CDR3 bases: TGCAGTGCCAGACAGGGGGTAGACACTGAAGCTTTCTTT. Its translation is CSARQGVDTEAFF.

The chain recombines TRBV12-3 or TRBV12-4 with TRBJ1-5; no definite D call. V dropped 5 bases and J dropped 2 bases, with 13 bases sitting between them. The CDR3 runs 15 residues. CDR3 region: CASSPVRAGNQPQHF. The CDR3 DNA reads TGTGCCAGCAGTCCCGTCCGGGCGGGCAATCAGCCCCAGCATTTT.